The 31 T cell receptor beta chains reported below all come from one sample, sequenced in a study of T cells after posttransplantation cyclophosphamide. Sampled 1 year posttransplant, controls received myeloablative marrow transplants, methotrexate and a calcineurin inhibitor. Libraries were prepared by immunoSEQ multiplex PCR; TCRdb keeps only in-frame clonotypes and omits some of them. The table lists roughly 14,000 clones, roughly 91% of them singletons. Sequenced material: PBMCs, taken after an allogeneic stem cell transplant with a calcineurin inhibitor and methotrexate. These receptors were taken from a male patient aged 50 or older who received an allogeneic stem cell transplant from an unrelated donor, was CMV-positive, and had chronic GVHD only. The T cells may partly be graft donor cells.

The chain recombines TRBV7-9 with TRBJ2-2, with 7 bases matching TRBD2. V shed 4 bases and J 0 bases; nucleotides not matched to a gene: 8. The CDR3 runs 17 residues. In germline, CDR1 is SEHNR, CDR2 FQNEAQ (reference sequence). The CDR3 bases are TGTGCCAGCAGCTCTACCGGGGGGTTGGCGAACACCGGGGAGCTGTTTTTT. Translating it yields CASSSTGGLANTGELFF.

The chain carries TRBV11-3 and TRBJ2-5, with D maybe TRBD2 (7 bases). Germline CDR1 SGHNT, CDR2 YENEEA. Trimming shortened V by 3 bases and J by 1 base, and 9 bases separated the two germline ends. The CDR3 extends over 14 amino acids. The CDR3 loop reads CASSFGGPQETQYF. The CDR3 DNA follows: TGTGCCAGCAGCTTCGGGGGGCCCCAAGAGACCCAGTACTTC.

This clone has only one observation. The chain recombines TRBV6-6 with TRBJ2-1; D ambiguous. With 5 bases removed from V and 7 bases from J, the gap between germline ends came to 12 bases. The CDR3 has 13 amino acids. Germline V gene lookup returns CDR1 MNHNY and CDR2 SVGAGI (reference sequence). CDR3 in DNA: TGTGCCAGCAGTGGCACGATTCTTAATGAGCAGTTCTTC. This codes for CASSGTILNEQFF.

V gene TRBV6-6 combines with J gene TRBJ1-2, with D uncertain. The CDR3 consists of 14 residues. V gave up 4 bases and J gave up 1 base, with 10 bases separating them. From germline, CDR1 is MNHNY and CDR2 SVGAGI (reference sequence). The CDR3 spells CASSSAGFNYGYTF. CDR3 DNA: TGTGCCAGCAGTTCCGCGGGGTTTAACTATGGCTACACCTTC.

J is TRBJ1-3 and V is TRBV5-4; D is possibly TRBD1 (5 bases). The CDR3 spans 13 residues. Germline CDR1 SGHNT, CDR2 YYREEE (reference sequence). The CDR3 sequence is CVTVGPSGNTIYF. The DNA for the CDR3 is TGTGTCACGGTGGGGCCTTCCGGAAACACCATATATTTT.

The chain is built from TRBV27 and TRBJ2-7, with 11 bases matching TRBD1. The germline gives CDR1 MNHEY, CDR2 SMNVEV (reference sequence). The ends lost 11 bases at V and 2 bases at J; junction bases unmatched: 8. The length of the CDR3 is 14 residues. For the CDR3, the DNA is TGTGCCTCCCGGGACAGGGGGTGGGCCTACGAGCAGTACTTC. Amino acid sequence: CASRDRGWAYEQYF.

The rearrangement uses TRBV5-1 and TRBJ2-1; 7 positions agree with TRBD1. CDR1 SGHRS and CDR2 YFSETQ come from the germline V gene. With V trimmed by 0 bases and J by 4 bases, 4 bases remained unmatched. There are 15 residues in the CDR3. The CDR3 region is CASSLDGQEYNEQFF. CDR3 coding DNA: TGCGCCAGCAGCTTGGACGGACAGGAATACAATGAGCAGTTCTTC.

This sequence joins TRBV28 and TRBJ2-7; D possibly corresponds to TRBD1 (5 bases). Deletions cut 6 bases from V and 7 bases from J, with 16 bases between. Germline lookup yields CDR1 MDHEN and CDR2 SYDVKM. The CDR3 runs 13 residues. CDR3 nucleotides: TGTGCCAGCAGCACGTCCCCGAAGGGGGAGCAGTACTTC. Its protein is CASSTSPKGEQYF.

The CDR3 nucleotides are TGTGCCAGCAGCTTAGCCACACTTTTCCGTCGAAGGGGTTCCGATGGCTACACCTTC. As protein: CASSLATLFRRRGSDGYTF. This sequence joins TRBV7-2 and TRBJ1-2; possible D gene TRBD1, 5 bases. Trimming removed 0 bases at V and 6 bases at J, with 26 bases between. CDR1 and CDR2 (germline): SGHTA, FQGNSA. The CDR3 covers 19 residues.

Only one count was recorded for this clone. This chain uses TRBV4-3 with TRBJ1-4; D is unresolved. Trimming shortened V by 0 bases and J by 7 bases, and 6 bases separated the two germline ends. The CDR3 consists of 13 residues. Germline V CDR1 and CDR2: LGHNA, YSLEER. CDR3 sequence: CASSQDGVEKLFF. The CDR3 coding sequence is TGCGCCAGCAGCCAAGACGGGGTTGAAAAACTGTTTTTT.

V is TRBV28 and J is TRBJ2-1; 10 positions agree with TRBD2. The CDR3 length is 14 residues. Germline trimming cut 6 bases from V and 8 bases from J; bases unmatched to any gene: 7. Germline V gene data show CDR1 as MDHEN and CDR2 as SYDVKM. DNA of the CDR3: TGTGCCAGCAGAGCCTCAGGGACTAGCGATGAGCAGTTCTTC. Translated, it gives CASRASGTSDEQFF. The full variable domain, in which reference TRBV28 and TRBJ2-1 provide the parts outside the CDR3, is DVKVTQSSRYLVKRTGEKVFLECVQDMDHENMFWYRQDPGLGLRLIYFSYDVKMKEKGDIPEGYSVSREKKERFSLILESASTNQTSMYLCASRASGTSDEQFFGPGTRLTVL.

The chain links TRBV12-2 to TRBJ2-7; the D segment call TRBD2 is taken from the table without a DNA check. TRBV12-2 is a pseudogene segment. The CDR3 covers 19 residues. This CDR3 reads CASRLAQLAGGPMSYEQYF. The CDR3 nucleotides are TGTGCAAGTCGCTTAGCCCAACTAGCGGGAGGGCCTATGTCCTACGAGCAGTACTTC.

V usage is TRBV5-1 and J usage is TRBJ1-4, with 9 bases identical to TRBD1. CDR3 length equals 14 residues. Unmatched junction bases numbered 5, after V lost 4 bases and J lost 7 bases. In germline, CDR1 is SGHRS, CDR2 YFSETQ. The CDR3: CASSQGQGGEKLFF. The CDR3 DNA reads TGCGCCAGCAGCCAGGGACAGGGTGGTGAAAAACTGTTTTTT.

The CDR3 DNA is TGTGCCAGCAGCGAACCTGGGGCCTATGAGCAGTTCTTC. It translates to CASSEPGAYEQFF. This chain uses TRBV5-6 with TRBJ2-1; tentative D call: TRBD1 (5 bases). Deletions cut 4 bases from V and 8 bases from J, with 13 bases between. Germline CDR1 SGHDT, CDR2 YYEEEE. The CDR3 loop spans 13 amino acids.

The chain joins TRBV21-1 to TRBJ2-7; TRBD2, the table's D call, was not compared with the DNA. TRBV21-1 is recorded as a pseudogene. The CDR3 is 17 amino acids. This chain's CDR3 is CASSTRPSGSHSYEQYF. CDR3 DNA: TGTGCCAGCAGCACCAGACCCAGCGGATCTCACTCCTACGAGCAGTACTTC.

The chain employs TRBV28 and TRBJ2-3; 11 nucleotides align to TRBD2. The junction had 7 bases not matched to a gene; V was cut back by 8 bases and J by 6 bases. CDR3 length equals 14 residues. In germline, CDR1 is MDHEN, CDR2 SYDVKM. CDR3: CASALAGASDTQYF. CDR3 DNA: TGTGCCAGCGCACTAGCGGGAGCTTCCGATACGCAGTATTTT.

The chain joins TRBV6-6 to TRBJ2-5; 9 bases match TRBD1. Matching the DNA end better, TRBJ2-7 makes the J call doubtful. The germline V gene encodes CDR1 MNHNY and CDR2 SVGAGI (reference sequence). The CDR3 is 14 residues long. CDR3 sequence: CASSNRDRVLEQYF. Written as DNA, the CDR3 is TGTGCCAGCAGTAACCGGGACAGGGTCCTCGAGCAGTACTTC.

The J gene is TRBJ2-5, the V gene TRBV13; 9 bases agree with TRBD2. The CDR3 extends over 13 amino acids. The germline CDR1 and CDR2 sequences are PRHDT and FYEKMQ (reference sequence). J gave up 5 bases and V 5 bases, and 3 bases lay outside the gene matches. The CDR3 bases are TGTGCCAGCAGCCAGACTAGCGGTGAGACCCAGTACTTC. Translation gives CASSQTSGETQYF.

The chain combines TRBV6-5 with TRBJ1-4; perhaps TRBD1 as D (6 bases). This CDR3 has 14 residues. The V and J ends lost 5 bases and 5 bases respectively, with 12 bases between them. Looked up from germline, CDR1 is MNHEY and CDR2 is SVGAGI. The CDR3 sequence: CASSRQASNEKLFF. The CDR3 nucleotides are TGTGCCAGCAGTCGACAGGCCTCGAATGAAAAACTGTTTTTT.

The chain combines TRBV5-8 with TRBJ1-4; D may be TRBD1 (5 bases). The CDR3 totals 15 residues. CDR1 is SGHTS and CDR2 is YDEGEE in the germline V gene. The V end was cut by 1 base, the J end by 1 base, with 8 bases between. The CDR3 region has the DNA TGTGCCAGCAGCTTGCAGGGTAGAACTAATGAAAAACTGTTTTTT. Protein sequence: CASSLQGRTNEKLFF.

Turning to this clone: In the same sample, other DNA sequences code for this CDR3. This chain connects TRBV2 to TRBJ1-5; no clear D gene. The length of the CDR3 is 12 residues. The germline gives CDR1 SNHLY, CDR2 FYNNEI. V lost 5 bases and J lost 6, with 8 bases in between. This CDR3 is CASSPPRQPQHF. The CDR3 coding sequence is TGTGCCAGCAGTCCCCCTCGTCAGCCCCAGCATTTT.

This chain links TRBV4-2 with TRBJ2-1; 10 bases map to TRBD2. This CDR3 spans 15 amino acids. V lost 4 bases to trimming and J lost 5 bases; unmatched junction nucleotides: 5. Germline V gene sequence: CDR1 LGHNA, CDR2 YNFKEQ. The CDR3 spells CASSPSSGGHNEQFF. CDR3 bases: TGTGCCAGCAGCCCATCTAGCGGGGGCCACAATGAGCAGTTCTTC.

The chain has TRBV7-9 and TRBJ2-7; TRBD1 aligns across 8 bases. The CDR3 extends over 15 amino acids. The germline V gene has CDR1 SEHNR and CDR2 FQNEAQ (reference sequence). V was clipped by 5 bases and J by 3 bases; unmatched bases: 9. The CDR3 protein is CASSGGTGHLYEQYF. Written as DNA, the CDR3 is TGTGCCAGCAGCGGCGGGACAGGTCATCTCTACGAGCAGTACTTC.

The chain carries TRBV5-1 and TRBJ2-1, with D perhaps TRBD2 (5 bases). Per the germline V gene, CDR1 is SGHRS and CDR2 is YFSETQ. This CDR3 spans 13 amino acids. Trimming pared 1 base from V and 9 bases from J, leaving 11 bases between. The CDR3 DNA reads TGCGCCAGCAGCTTGATTCCGGGGTTTGAGCAGTTCTTC. It specifies CASSLIPGFEQFF.

The table lists this clone with a count of one. The chain links TRBV7-2 to TRBJ2-5; the D gene is possibly TRBD2 (6 bases). The DNA end is more similar to TRBJ2-7, so the J call may be wrong. The germline V gene has CDR1 SGHTA and CDR2 FQGNSA. The CDR3 is 18 amino acids. The CDR3, as DNA: TGTGCCAGCAGCTTTCTGGTCGGGATGGGAGGTGGTACCTACGAGCAGTACTTC. Translation: CASSFLVGMGGGTYEQYF.

V gene TRBV15 combines with J gene TRBJ2-1, with TRBD2 matching over 7 bases. Trimming took 8 bases from V and 0 from J; bases not matched to a gene: 31. Germline CDR1 reads LNHNV; CDR2 reads YYDKDF (reference sequence). The CDR3 loop spans 23 amino acids. The CDR3 reads CATGLRRWGGAGISRSSYNEQFF. The CDR3 DNA reads as TGTGCCACCGGCTTAAGAAGGTGGGGAGGGGCCGGTATATCGAGAAGCTCCTACAATGAGCAGTTCTTC.

V gene TRBV28 combines with J gene TRBJ2-3; perhaps TRBD1 as D (6 bases). The germline CDR1 and CDR2 sequences are MDHEN and SYDVKM. The V end was cut by 3 bases, the J end by 4 bases, with 8 bases between. The CDR3 consists of 13 residues. CDR3 region: CASSLGAPDTQYF. The DNA for the CDR3 is TGTGCCAGCAGTTTGGGGGCACCAGATACGCAGTATTTT.

J is TRBJ1-1 and V is TRBV7-9; D is possibly TRBD1 (6 bases). Germline values: CDR1 SEHNR, CDR2 FQNEAQ (reference sequence). V was clipped by 5 bases and J by 0 bases, with 16 bases between them. There are 16 residues in the CDR3. The CDR3 DNA reads as TGTGCCAGCAGCCCCCATAGGACAGAGATGAACACTGAAGCTTTCTTT. It yields the protein CASSPHRTEMNTEAFF.

The chain links TRBV18 to TRBJ1-1; D unclear. This CDR3 spans 14 amino acids. The V end was cut by 3 bases, the J end by 4 bases, with 12 bases between. Germline assignment: CDR1 KGHSH and CDR2 LQKENI. In nucleotides, the CDR3 is TGTGCCAGCTCACCCCTAGGGAGGAGCACTGAAGCTTTCTTT. This codes for CASSPLGRSTEAFF.

This clone was seen once. The V call is TRBV6-1, the J call TRBJ2-6; possible D gene TRBD2, 7 bases. Between the trimmed V and J ends, which lost 2 bases and 0 bases, there was a span of 14 bases. Germline-derived CDR1 and CDR2 are MNHNS and SASEGT. CDR3 length equals 18 residues. DNA of the CDR3: TGTGCCAGCAGTGAATACGGGGGGCTCCTCTCTGGGGCCAACGTCCTGACTTTC. It codes for CASSEYGGLLSGANVLTF.

The chain uses TRBV11-3 and TRBJ1-6; 11 bases match TRBD1. The CDR3 totals 16 residues. Germline V lookup: CDR1 SGHNT, CDR2 YENEEA. With V trimmed by 3 bases and J by 11 bases, 9 bases remained unmatched. Here the CDR3 reads CASSFGTGGTSTPLHF. CDR3 sequence (DNA): TGTGCCAGCAGCTTTGGGACAGGGGGTACATCTACACCCCTCCACTTT.